This T cell receptor (beta chain) was identified during a study of graft-versus-host responses after intestinal transplantation. On the study more broadly: Each recipient received anti-thymocyte globulin induction, then tacrolimus and steroids for about three years.

Points from the study as a whole: Clonal ratios of graft-versus-host to host-versus-graft in allografts were high for patients exhibiting graft-donor T cell macrochimerism.

Trimming shortened V by 0 bases and J by 8 bases, and 16 bases separated the two germline ends. The CDR3 totals 15 residues. Germline lookup yields CDR1 WNHNN and CDR2 SYGVQD (reference sequence). TCRdb's table, derived via immunoSEQ multiplex PCR, lists solely in-frame clones and lacks some. The table lists 75,000 to 100,000 clones, 80% to 95% of them singletons. Comments on this clone: The antigen remains unidentified.

The material was PBMCs, obtained roughly 410 days after intestinal transplant. J is TRBJ1-2 and V is TRBV10-1; no firm D call. This receptor was obtained from a human patient who received an intestinal transplant, so some T cells may come from the graft donor. The CDR3 spells CASSESRSAPQGYTF. The CDR3 region has the DNA TGCGCCAGCAGTGAGTCGAGGTCCGCGCCTCAGGGCTACACCTTC.